This T cell receptor beta chain emerged from a study of technical replicates of blood from several donors. Trimming left V 2 bases short and J 3 bases short, with 9 bases between. Germline CDR1 is SGHKS and CDR2 is YYEKEE (reference sequence). The CDR3 has 13 amino acids. Sequencing was performed with immunoSEQ multiplex PCR; in TCRdb, only in-frame clones are kept and a portion is missing. Among some 75,000 clones listed, 90% to 97% were seen once. Source material: T cells isolated from PBMCs. The receptor was isolated from a human donor in good health. V usage is TRBV5-5 and J usage is TRBJ2-7; TRBD1 is a possible D gene (5 bases). CDR3 in DNA: TGTGCCAGCAGCTTCCCCAGGGACTACGAGCAGTACTTC. Protein sequence: CASSFPRDYEQYF.